These 17 T cell receptor beta chains originate from one sample sequenced in a study of blood T cell repertoires in COVID-19. Assay used: immunoSEQ multiplex PCR; TCRdb lists only in-frame clones, some missing. Of fewer than 150,000 clones listed, around 85% are singletons. Sequences were obtained from peripheral blood. Receptors originate from a woman aged 55-70 years with COVID-19, enrolled during active disease.

In its sample, this clone was seen a few times. The J gene is TRBJ1-1, the V gene TRBV2, with D possibly being TRBD1 (5 bases). The CDR3 runs to 12 residues. CDR1 and CDR2 from the germline V gene are SNHLY and FYNNEI. The V and J ends lost 5 bases and 6 bases respectively, with 10 bases between them. As DNA, the CDR3 is TGTGCCAGCAGTCGCGGAGGGGCTGAAGCTTTCTTT. It is translated as CASSRGGAEAFF.

The chain links TRBV6-5 to TRBJ2-7; 7 nucleotides align to TRBD1. V was clipped by 8 bases and J by 3 bases; unmatched bases: 10. The CDR3 is made up of 14 amino acids. The germline CDR1 and CDR2 sequences are MNHEY and SVGAGI. This CDR3 is CASSSPGQSYEQYF. CDR3 nucleotide sequence: TGTGCCAGCTCGTCCCCGGGACAGAGCTACGAGCAGTACTTC.

V is TRBV2 and J is TRBJ1-5; no reliable D call. Germline-derived CDR1 and CDR2 are SNHLY and FYNNEI. V was pared by 3 bases and J by 0 bases, with 6 bases between. CDR3 length equals 14 residues. The CDR3 is CASSEASSNQPQHF. CDR3 bases: TGTGCCAGCAGTGAGGCAAGTAGCAATCAGCCCCAGCATTTT. The whole variable domain, remainder taken from reference TRBV2 and TRBJ1-5, is EPEVTQTPSHQVTQMGQEVILRCVPISNHLYFYWYRQILGQKVEFLVSFYNNEISEKSEIFDDQFSVERPDGSNFTLKIRSTKLEDSAMYFCASSEASSNQPQHFGDGTRLSIL.

This clone was seen a single time. V and J are TRBV5-1 and TRBJ1-1; unclear D gene. This CDR3 has 13 amino acids. Germline CDR1 and CDR2: SGHRS and YFSETQ. V lost 1 base and J lost 3, with 7 bases in between. CDR3 residues: CASSLREDTEAFF. The DNA of the CDR3 is TGCGCCAGCAGCTTGCGGGAGGACACTGAAGCTTTCTTT.

V and J are TRBV19 and TRBJ1-1; 8 nucleotides align to TRBD1. Germline V gene data show CDR1 as LNHDA and CDR2 as SQIVND (reference sequence). This CDR3 region has 14 residues. The junction had 5 bases not matched to a gene; V was cut back by 3 bases and J by 5 bases. For the CDR3, the DNA is TGTGCCAGTAGTATTTTGACAGGGGTGACTGAAGCTTTCTTT. Residues: CASSILTGVTEAFF.

The CDR3 DNA sequence: TGTGCCAGCAGCTTAGAAGCGGCATTGAGCTCCTACGAGCAGTACTTC. Translating gives CASSLEAALSSYEQYF. The chain links TRBV5-5 to TRBJ2-7, with a weak D call TRBD2 (5 bases). The CDR3 has 16 amino acids. From germline, CDR1 is SGHKS and CDR2 YYEKEE (reference sequence). V lost 2 bases and J lost 0, with 15 bases in between.

The chain recombines TRBV19 with TRBJ2-5, with 10 bases matching TRBD2. The V segment lost 4 bases and the J segment 5 bases; nucleotides outside the gene matches: 13. CDR3 size: 17 residues. Per germline, CDR1 LNHDA and CDR2 SQIVND (reference sequence). The CDR3 DNA reads TGTGCCAGTAGTACCTCTAGCGGGGGCCATATCCTGGAGACCCAGTACTTC. This sequence encodes CASSTSSGGHILETQYF.

The genes are TRBV7-9 and TRBJ1-1; D is perhaps TRBD1 (5 bases). With 1 base removed from V and 2 bases from J, the gap between germline ends came to 8 bases. Germline-derived CDR1 and CDR2 are SEHNR and FQNEAQ (reference sequence). The CDR3 sequence is 14 residues long. The CDR3 region has the DNA TGTGCCAGCAGCTTAGGTGGGGCAAACACTGAAGCTTTCTTT. It is translated as CASSLGGANTEAFF.

The chain carries TRBV11-3 and TRBJ1-5; no definite D call. Germline V gene data show CDR1 as SGHNT and CDR2 as YENEEA. The CDR3 is 13 amino acids. The ends were cut back, 8 bases at V and 2 bases at J, with 10 bases in the middle. CDR3 in amino acids: CASPRSGNQPQHF. Written as DNA, the CDR3 is TGTGCCAGCCCCCGGTCGGGCAATCAGCCCCAGCATTTT.

This CDR3 reads CASSQIDTQYF. The CDR3 DNA is TGTGCCAGCAGCCAGATAGATACGCAGTATTTT. The genes are TRBV7-3 and TRBJ2-3; D remains ambiguous. This CDR3 has 11 residues. V was shortened by 5 bases and J by 5 bases, with 5 bases between the two germline ends. CDR1 is SGHTA, CDR2 FQGTGA, per germline.

The chain combines TRBV7-3 with TRBJ2-1; 7 bases align to TRBD2. This CDR3 has 15 amino acids. The J segment lost 2 bases and the V segment lost 1 base, leaving 2 bases of the junction unmatched. CDR1 is SGHTA, CDR2 FQGTGA, per germline. The CDR3, as DNA: TGTGCCAGCAGCTTAAATGGGGGGGCCTACAATGAGCAGTTCTTC. It codes for CASSLNGGAYNEQFF.

The chain uses TRBV20-1 and TRBJ2-1; D is uncertain. Trimming left V 4 bases short and J 3 bases short, with 4 bases between. Germline values: CDR1 DFQATT, CDR2 SNEGSKA (reference sequence). This CDR3 has 11 amino acids. The CDR3 loop is CSANGYNEQFF. The DNA for the CDR3 is TGCAGTGCTAACGGCTACAATGAGCAGTTCTTC.

This clone was recorded a few times. V is TRBV7-8 and J is TRBJ1-1; weak D call: TRBD1 (6 bases). Looked up from germline, CDR1 is SGHVS and CDR2 is FQNEAQ. Trimming removed 6 bases from V and 3 bases from J, with 14 bases in between. The CDR3 has 14 amino acids. The CDR3 sequence is CASRPPRTDTEAFF. CDR3 coding DNA: TGTGCCAGCAGGCCCCCCCGGACAGACACTGAAGCTTTCTTT.

The V and J genes are TRBV3-1 (or the pseudogene TRBV3-2) and TRBJ1-4; the D gene is possibly TRBD1 (5 bases). Germline V lookup: CDR1 LGHDT, CDR2 YNNKEL (reference sequence). Trimming shortened V by 0 bases and J by 5 bases, and 10 bases separated the two germline ends. The CDR3 sequence is 15 residues long. CDR3 amino acids: CASSQEGRGNEKLFF. CDR3 coding DNA: TGTGCCAGCAGCCAAGAAGGACGGGGGAATGAAAAACTGTTTTTT.

The chain links TRBV19 to TRBJ1-4; 9 nucleotides agree with TRBD1. The CDR3 totals 17 residues. The germline V gene encodes CDR1 LNHDA and CDR2 SQIVND (reference sequence). V lost 0 bases and J lost 8; bases outside the gene matches: 10. The chain's CDR3 is CASSIDYVRGTGEKLFF. The CDR3, as DNA: TGTGCCAGTAGTATAGATTACGTCCGGGGGACAGGGGAAAAACTGTTTTTT.

V gene TRBV12-3 or TRBV12-4 combines with J gene TRBJ2-3; D gene ambiguous. The V end was cut by 6 bases, the J end by 6 bases, with 7 bases between. The CDR3 totals 11 residues. The DNA for the CDR3 is TGTGCCAGCAGCCCCTTGGATACGCAGTATTTT. Translation: CASSPLDTQYF.

The J gene is TRBJ2-5, the V gene TRBV6-6; 7 bases are shared with TRBD2. The length of the CDR3 is 15 residues. J was trimmed by 1 base and V by 4 bases; bases with no gene match: 6. CDR1 and CDR2 (germline): MNHNY, SVGAGI (reference sequence). The CDR3 bases are TGTGCCAGCAGTTCCGCGGGGGTTTCCCAAGAGACCCAGTACTTC. Translated: CASSSAGVSQETQYF.